In its sample, the clone carrying this T cell receptor (beta chain) was seen a few times. The antigen is unknown. This sample is drawn from a study of T cells in Graves' hyperthyroidism and ophthalmopathy. It was RNA transcripts that yielded the amplified TCR beta CDR3 regions. Primed by the HTBI set, a first-round RT-PCR was run on the TCR CDR3. TCRdb called the multiplex PCR reads again in MiXCR, with one record for every CDR3 protein. The sample yields about 200,000 distinct CDR3 sequences, roughly a sixth seen once. Germline assignment: CDR1 SQVTM and CDR2 ANQGSEA. The CDR3 is 14 amino acids. The V end was cut by 3 bases, the J end by 0 bases, with 9 bases between. Patients aged 18 to 65 had newly diagnosed hyperthyroidism lasting under 2 months. Exclusions: uncontrolled infection, other autoimmune disease, pregnancy, lactation. Diagnosis relied on clinical symptoms, serum thyroxine and TRAb, thyroid ultrasound and orbital computed tomography.

General study points: Model-based prediction identified ophthalmopathy a median around seven months prior to its onset.

This receptor was identified in a woman aged 50 to 60 with Graves' hyperthyroidism. This chain uses TRBV29-1 with TRBJ2-1; D perhaps matches TRBD2 (6 bases). What was sequenced was blood. CDR3 nucleotide sequence: TGCAGCGTTGATGTGCGGGGCTCCTACAATGAGCAGTTCTTC. Its translation is CSVDVRGSYNEQFF.